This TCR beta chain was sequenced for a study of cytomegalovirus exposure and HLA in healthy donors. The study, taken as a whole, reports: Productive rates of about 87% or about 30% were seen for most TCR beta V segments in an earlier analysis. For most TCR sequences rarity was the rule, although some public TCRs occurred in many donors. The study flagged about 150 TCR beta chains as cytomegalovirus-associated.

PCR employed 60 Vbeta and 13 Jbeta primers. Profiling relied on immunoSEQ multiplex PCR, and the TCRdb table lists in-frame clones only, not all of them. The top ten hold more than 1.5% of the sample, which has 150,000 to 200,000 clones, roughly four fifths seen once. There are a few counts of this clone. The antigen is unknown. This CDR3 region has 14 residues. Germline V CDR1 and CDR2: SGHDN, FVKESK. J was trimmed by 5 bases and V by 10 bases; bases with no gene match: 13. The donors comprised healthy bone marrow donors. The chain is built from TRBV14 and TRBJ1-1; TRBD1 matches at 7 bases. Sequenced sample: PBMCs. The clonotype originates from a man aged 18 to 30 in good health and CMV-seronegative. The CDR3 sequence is CATSLSRGWTEAFF. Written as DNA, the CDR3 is TGTGCCACTTCCTTATCCAGGGGGTGGACTGAAGCTTTCTTT.